The clone carrying this T cell receptor delta chain was recorded a few times. Germline and junction disagree at one end, which may indicate a read error. The same CDR3 also results from other DNA sequences found in this sample. The germline V gene encodes CDR1 TSWWSYY and CDR2 QGS. The length of the CDR3 is 22 residues. TCRdb applied CATT to the reads for clone calling. The repertoire has about 5,400 delta-chain clones, around a sixth of them found once; the top ten carry approximately 5%. The data are from a study of gamma-delta chains in newborns, infants, children. In the study overall: Microbial exposure reportedly drives polyclonal innate γδ T cell expansion after birth.

This chain uses TRDV1 with TRDJ1; 13 bases are shared with TRDD3. Sequencing was performed on blood. The clonotype comes from a child who was a newborn, infant or young child, either healthy, febrile or measles-vaccinated (not recorded which). This chain's CDR3 is CALGDICPIRTGGYAPPDKLIF. The DNA for the CDR3 is TGCGCTCTTGGGGACATCTGTCCCATCCGTACTGGGGGATACGCCCCTCCCGATAAACTCATCTTT.